Shown below are 30 T cell receptor beta chains from a single sample sequenced in a study of human T cells and chemical hapten exposure. Sample time point: pre-sensitization, week 0. Treatment defined: therapeutic diphenylcyclopropenone sensitization with weekly scalp DPC. TCRdb itself ran the RACE reads through MiXCR, one entry per CDR3 protein. This table has roughly 40,000 distinct CDR3 sequences, about 10% appearing once. The source was whole blood, collected in connection with sensitization to the hapten diphenylcyclopropenone (DPC). These receptors were obtained from a young man with alopecia areata. Some clones in this sample may be carry-over from other donors' samples.

This clonotype was recorded many times. V usage is TRBV20-1 and J usage is TRBJ2-1; 9 bases are a match to TRBD2. The germline V gene has CDR1 DFQATT and CDR2 SNEGSKA (reference sequence). There are 16 residues in the CDR3. The junction had 15 bases not matched to a gene; V was cut back by 6 bases and J by 6 bases. The CDR3 sequence is CSAPAVAGATGNEQFF. The CDR3, as DNA: TGCAGTGCCCCGGCGGTAGCGGGAGCCACTGGCAATGAGCAGTTCTTC.

The chain combines TRBV11-3 with TRBJ2-4; possible D gene TRBD2, 7 bases. Germline V lookup: CDR1 SGHNT, CDR2 YENEEA. The CDR3 length is 13 residues. V lost 5 bases to trimming and J lost 11 bases, with 16 bases between them. The CDR3 region has the DNA TGTGCCAGCAGCCCGTCGCGAGGGGGGGTTCAGTACTTC. Its protein is CASSPSRGGVQYF.

This clonotype was seen repeatedly, ten times or more. The chain joins TRBV18 to TRBJ1-1; tentatively, D is TRBD1 (5 bases). CDR1 and CDR2 from the germline V gene are KGHSH and LQKENI. V lost 3 bases, J lost 1 base, and 6 bases lay in between. The CDR3 totals 13 residues. CDR3 residues: CASSPGQNTEAFF. The CDR3 DNA reads as TGTGCCAGCTCACCCGGACAGAACACTGAAGCTTTCTTT.

The chain has TRBV7-8 and TRBJ1-2; D unclear. Trimming stripped 1 base from V and 4 bases from J, with 7 bases between. Germline V gene sequence: CDR1 SGHVS, CDR2 FQNEAQ. This CDR3 contains 13 residues. DNA for the CDR3: TGTGCCAGCAGCTTAGGACTGAGCTATGGCTACACCTTC. This gives the protein CASSLGLSYGYTF.

This clonotype showed up many times. The chain combines TRBV29-1 with TRBJ1-4; D not certain. V was cut by 4 bases and J by 7 bases, with 13 bases left in between. The CDR3 runs 13 residues. Germline assignment: CDR1 SQVTM and CDR2 ANQGSEA. DNA of the CDR3: TGCAGCGTTGGCCTTGGGGTATCTGAAAAACTGTTTTTT. This translates into CSVGLGVSEKLFF.

At least ten counts were recorded for this clonotype. The DNA of the CDR3 is TGTGCCAGCCGGACTAGCGGGATAACCTACGAGCAGTACGTC. This translates into CASRTSGITYEQYV. The genes are TRBV6-2 or TRBV6-3 and TRBJ2-7; 12 bases map to TRBD2. The CDR3 contains 14 residues. J was trimmed by 2 bases and V by 8 bases; bases with no gene match: 4. CDR1 and CDR2 from the germline V gene are MNHEY and SVGEGT.

This clonotype has a count of ten or more. V is TRBV7-9 and J is TRBJ1-2, with 8 bases lining up with TRBD1. This CDR3 is built from 16 residues. After removal of 5 bases from V and 6 bases from J, the junction contained 14 bases not matched to a gene. Germline CDR1 SEHNR, CDR2 FQNEAQ (reference sequence). The CDR3 is CASSASRDRRSDGYTF. The CDR3 DNA follows: TGTGCCAGCAGCGCCTCCCGGGACAGGAGATCGGATGGCTACACCTTC. The full variable domain, with the rest looked up from reference TRBV7-9 and TRBJ1-2, is DTGVSQNPRHKITKRGQNVTFRCDPISEHNRLYWYRQTLGQGPEFLTYFQNEAQLEKSRLLSDRFSAERPKGSFSTLEIQRTEQGDSAMYLCASSASRDRRSDGYTFGSGTRLTVV.

This clonotype was counted a few times. This chain connects TRBV19 to TRBJ2-1, with 8 bases fitting TRBD2. CDR3 length: 15 amino acids. The germline V gene has CDR1 LNHDA and CDR2 SQIVND (reference sequence). Trimming at V came to 6 bases and at J to 5 bases, leaving 9 bases not matched to a gene. In nucleotides, the CDR3 is TGTGCCAGTAGCTCTCTGACTAGCGTGGACAATGAGCAGTTCTTC. Translated: CASSSLTSVDNEQFF.

This clonotype appeared many times. The genes are TRBV7-6 and TRBJ2-3, with TRBD2 matching over 8 bases. CDR3 length: 15 amino acids. CDR1 and CDR2 (germline): SGHVS, FNYEAQ. With V trimmed by 1 base and J by 5 bases, 5 bases remained unmatched. This CDR3 is CASSLGALAGDTQYF. The CDR3 bases are TGTGCCAGCAGCTTAGGTGCGCTAGCGGGAGATACGCAGTATTTT.

A note on this clonotype: A read error may explain this, as a much larger clone is one base away. V usage is TRBV11-2 and J usage is TRBJ2-4; D is perhaps TRBD1 (5 bases). The germline V and J ends were trimmed by 6 bases and 5 bases, with 11 bases remaining between them. CDR3 size: 13 residues. CDR1 is SGHAT and CDR2 is FQNNGV in the germline V gene. The CDR3 loop is CASSSEQENIQYF. CDR3 in DNA: TGTGCCAGCAGTTCCGAACAGGAAAACATTCAGTACTTC.

This clonotype was detected ten times or more. The chain combines TRBV29-1 with TRBJ1-2, with 11 bases fitting TRBD1. The J segment lost 6 bases and the V segment lost 7 bases, leaving 10 bases of the junction unmatched. This CDR3 comprises 14 residues. Germline V gene lookup returns CDR1 SQVTM and CDR2 ANQGSEA. The CDR3: CSAKLGQGADGYTF. The DNA of the CDR3 is TGCAGCGCAAAGCTTGGACAGGGGGCAGATGGCTACACCTTC.

V gene TRBV11-2 combines with J gene TRBJ2-1, with D tentatively TRBD2 (5 bases). Germline lookup yields CDR1 SGHAT and CDR2 FQNNGV. V was cut by 2 bases and J by 9 bases, with 14 bases left in between. The CDR3 is made up of 14 amino acids. The CDR3 protein is CASSLKVGVTEQFF. CDR3 nucleotides: TGTGCCAGCAGCTTAAAGGTCGGGGTGACTGAGCAGTTCTTC.

The chain employs TRBV7-2 and TRBJ2-5; 9 nucleotides match TRBD1. V shed 3 bases and J 10 bases; nucleotides not matched to a gene: 12. Germline V lookup: CDR1 SGHTA, CDR2 FQGNSA. This CDR3 is built from 15 residues. The CDR3 DNA follows: TGTGCCAGCAGCTTCCGACCGGGACAGGGAACGGTCCAGTACTTC. Encoded protein: CASSFRPGQGTVQYF.

This clonotype was counted ten times or more. V usage is TRBV12-5 and J usage is TRBJ2-7; no firm D call. Germline CDR1 LGHNT, CDR2 FRNRAP. The V and J ends lost 4 bases and 4 bases respectively, with 5 bases between them. This CDR3 is built from 11 residues. The CDR3 DNA follows: TGTGCTAGTGGTTGGGGTTACGAGCAGTACTTC. It encodes CASGWGYEQYF.

The chain has TRBV7-2 and TRBJ2-1; perhaps TRBD2 as D (6 bases). The CDR3 loop spans 15 amino acids. CDR1 is SGHTA and CDR2 is FQGNSA in the germline V gene. V lost 5 bases to trimming and J lost 6 bases, with 17 bases between them. This CDR3 is CASSPPRGGTNEQFF. The CDR3 bases are TGTGCCAGCAGCCCACCTCGAGGAGGGACCAATGAGCAGTTCTTC.

The chain joins TRBV18 to TRBJ2-3; 7 bases map to TRBD1. Losses at the gene ends were 4 bases for V and 1 base for J; bases not matched to a gene: 5. Looked up from germline, CDR1 is KGHSH and CDR2 is LQKENI. CDR3 length equals 15 residues. The CDR3 DNA is TGTGCCAGCTCACTTTGGACAGGAGGCACAGATACGCAGTATTTT. This sequence encodes CASSLWTGGTDTQYF.

This clonotype was observed many times. This chain joins TRBV6-2 or TRBV6-3 and TRBJ1-1; D is possibly TRBD1 (5 bases). This CDR3 has 13 residues. V shed 5 bases and J shed 1 base, with 8 bases lying between them. Germline lookup yields CDR1 MNHEY and CDR2 SVGEGT. CDR3 bases: TGTGCCAGCAGTAACAGGCGGAACACTGAAGCTTTCTTT. Translated, it gives CASSNRRNTEAFF.

The chain links TRBV20-1 to TRBJ2-4; 11 nucleotides line up with TRBD1. With V trimmed by 0 bases and J by 6 bases, 13 bases remained unmatched. CDR3 length: 18 amino acids. Germline values: CDR1 DFQATT, CDR2 SNEGSKA (reference sequence). The DNA of the CDR3 is TGCAGTGCTAGAGATGTCGGGCGGACAGGGGGCGCGGGAAACATTCAGTACTTC. Encoded protein: CSARDVGRTGGAGNIQYF.

This clonotype showed up many times. The V call is TRBV6-5, the J call TRBJ2-4; D may be TRBD2 (5 bases). V was cut by 0 bases and J by 0 bases, with 9 bases left in between. Germline V gene data show CDR1 as MNHEY and CDR2 as SVGAGI. This CDR3 spans 16 amino acids. CDR3 nucleotides: TGTGCCAGCAGTTACTCGAGGGTTCTAGCCAAAAACATTCAGTACTTC. It translates to CASSYSRVLAKNIQYF.

This sequence joins TRBV4-1 and TRBJ2-3; a possible D gene is TRBD1 (5 bases). CDR3 size: 15 residues. The germline V gene encodes CDR1 MGHRA and CDR2 YSYEKL. V was clipped by 4 bases and J by 0 bases, with 11 bases between them. The CDR3 reads CASSLLDRSTDTQYF. In DNA, the CDR3 is TGCGCCAGCAGCCTACTCGACAGAAGCACAGATACGCAGTATTTT.

This clonotype was seen only once. One base away lies a much larger clone, so this may be a sequencing read error. The rearrangement joins TRBV6-2 or TRBV6-3 to TRBJ2-7; 10 bases align to TRBD2. The germline gives CDR1 MNHEY, CDR2 SVGEGT. This CDR3 comprises 16 residues. CDR3 residues: CACSYKKRGGLYEQYF. The CDR3 region has the DNA TGTGCCTGCAGTTACAAAAAGCGGGGGGGCCTTTACGAGCAGTACTTC.

This clonotype was seen ten or more times. V is TRBV20-1 and J is TRBJ2-3; 7 bases agree with TRBD1. This CDR3 region has 15 residues. Per germline, CDR1 DFQATT and CDR2 SNEGSKA (reference sequence). The V segment lost 1 base and the J segment 1 base; nucleotides outside the gene matches: 5. In DNA form, the CDR3 reads TGCAGTGCTAGAGTTGGAACAGGGGGCACAGATACGCAGTATTTT. It encodes CSARVGTGGTDTQYF.

In this sample, this clonotype turned up many times. This rearrangement joins TRBV6-6 to TRBJ1-5, with 8 bases that match TRBD1. The CDR3 spans 15 residues. The germline V gene has CDR1 MNHNY and CDR2 SVGAGI (reference sequence). The V segment lost 10 bases and the J segment 2 bases; nucleotides outside the gene matches: 10. In DNA form, the CDR3 reads TGTGCCACCCGGACAGGGAATGAGCGCAATCAGCCCCAGCATTTT. Translation: CATRTGNERNQPQHF.

This clonotype came up many times. This chain joins TRBV15 and TRBJ1-4, with TRBD1 as a possible D gene (6 bases). The CDR3 totals 14 residues. V dropped 3 bases and J dropped 8 bases, with 13 bases sitting between them. Germline V gene lookup returns CDR1 LNHNV and CDR2 YYDKDF (reference sequence). CDR3 DNA sequence: TGTGCCACCAGCAGGGCGGGGGCGCGAGAAAAACTGTTTTTT. This sequence encodes CATSRAGAREKLFF.

This clonotype has at least ten counts. The chain has TRBV2 and TRBJ2-7, with TRBD2 as a possible D gene (5 bases). This CDR3 is 13 amino acids long. V shed 4 bases and J shed 6 bases, with 13 bases lying between them. Germline lookup yields CDR1 SNHLY and CDR2 FYNNEI. The DNA for the CDR3 is TGTGCCAGCAGTGTATGGGAGCCGGGCGAGCAGTACGTC. Protein sequence: CASSVWEPGEQYV.

This clonotype was seen ten or more times. The chain combines TRBV7-2 with TRBJ1-5, with D unclear. Germline lookup yields CDR1 SGHTA and CDR2 FQGNSA. Trimming removed 0 bases at V and 0 bases at J, with 9 bases between. The CDR3 runs 16 residues. The CDR3 loop is CASSLAAGPSNQPQHF. CDR3 nucleotides: TGTGCCAGCAGCTTAGCGGCTGGGCCTAGCAATCAGCCCCAGCATTTT.

This clonotype appeared many times. The chain carries TRBV5-1 and TRBJ2-3; D tentatively fits TRBD1 or TRBD2 (6 bases each). V was shortened by 6 bases and J by 6 bases, with 17 bases between the two germline ends. Germline V gene data show CDR1 as SGHRS and CDR2 as YFSETQ. The CDR3 is 14 residues long. Here the CDR3 reads CASNQLPGGDTQYF. The CDR3 DNA is TGCGCCAGCAACCAACTGCCCGGGGGCGATACGCAGTATTTT.

This clonotype has at least ten counts. The V and J genes are TRBV19 and TRBJ2-5; 10 bases are shared with TRBD2. Germline V lookup: CDR1 LNHDA, CDR2 SQIVND (reference sequence). The CDR3 consists of 16 residues. Trimming removed 5 bases from V and 4 bases from J; junction bases left unmatched: 10. The CDR3 nucleotides are TGTGCCAGTAGTCGGCTAGCGGGAGAAGCGCGAGAGACCCAGTACTTC. It is translated as CASSRLAGEARETQYF.

The J gene is TRBJ1-5, the V gene TRBV12-3 or TRBV12-4; 9 bases map to TRBD1. The V segment lost 5 bases and the J segment 0 bases; nucleotides outside the gene matches: 8. The CDR3 is made up of 17 amino acids. The CDR3 sequence is CASSADRGKDSNQPQHF. The CDR3, as DNA: TGTGCCAGCAGTGCGGACAGGGGCAAGGATAGCAATCAGCCCCAGCATTTT.

This clonotype has at least ten counts. This chain joins TRBV11-2 and TRBJ2-1; perhaps TRBD1 as D (6 bases). This CDR3 is built from 15 residues. The germline V gene has CDR1 SGHAT and CDR2 FQNNGV. V lost 5 bases and J 4 bases, leaving 15 bases between the germline ends. CDR3 coding DNA: TGTGCCAGCAGCCCGACCTGGGGGCTATACAATGAGCAGTTCTTC. As protein: CASSPTWGLYNEQFF.